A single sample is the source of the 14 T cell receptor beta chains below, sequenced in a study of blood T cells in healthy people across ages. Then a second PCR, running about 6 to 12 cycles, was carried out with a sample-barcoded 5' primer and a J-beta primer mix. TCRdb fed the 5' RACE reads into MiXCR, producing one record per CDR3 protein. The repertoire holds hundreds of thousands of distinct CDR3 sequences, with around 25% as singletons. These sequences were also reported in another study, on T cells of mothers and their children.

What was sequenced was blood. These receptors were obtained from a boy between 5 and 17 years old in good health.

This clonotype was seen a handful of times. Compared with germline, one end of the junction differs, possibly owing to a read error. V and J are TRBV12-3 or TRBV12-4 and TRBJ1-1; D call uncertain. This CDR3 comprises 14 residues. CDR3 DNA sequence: TGTGCCAGCAGCTTAGCGCGGATGAACACTGAAGCTTTCTTT. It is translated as CASSLARMNTEAFF.

The CDR3 region is CATSRDGTNLKGLFF. The CDR3 DNA follows: TGTGCCACCAGCAGAGACGGGACAAACCTGAAGGGACTGTTTTTT. The V gene is TRBV15, the J gene TRBJ1-4, with TRBD1 as a possible D gene (6 bases). V was clipped by 0 bases and J by 13 bases, with 18 bases between them. CDR1 and CDR2 from the germline V gene are LNHNV and YYDKDF (reference sequence). The CDR3 length is 15 residues.

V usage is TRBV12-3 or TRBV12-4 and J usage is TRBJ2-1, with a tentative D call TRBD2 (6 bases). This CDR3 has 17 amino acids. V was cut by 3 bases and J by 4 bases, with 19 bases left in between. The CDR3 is CASSFHAWDSFYNEQFF. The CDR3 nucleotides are TGTGCCAGCAGTTTCCACGCCTGGGACTCGTTTTACAATGAGCAGTTCTTC.

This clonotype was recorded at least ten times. The CDR3 region is CASSSGDEKLFF. The CDR3 DNA reads as TGCGCCAGCAGCTCAGGGGATGAAAAACTGTTTTTT. J is TRBJ1-4 and V is TRBV5-1; tentatively, D is TRBD1 (6 bases). V shed 3 bases and J shed 6 bases, with 6 bases lying between them. Germline V gives CDR1 SGHRS, CDR2 YFSETQ. CDR3 length: 12 residues.

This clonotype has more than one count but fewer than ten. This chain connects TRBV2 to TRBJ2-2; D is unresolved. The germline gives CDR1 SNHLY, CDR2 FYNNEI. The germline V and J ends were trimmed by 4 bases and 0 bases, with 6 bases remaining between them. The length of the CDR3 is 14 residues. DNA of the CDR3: TGTGCCAGCAGTGCCAGCTCGAACACCGGGGAGCTGTTTTTT. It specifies CASSASSNTGELFF.

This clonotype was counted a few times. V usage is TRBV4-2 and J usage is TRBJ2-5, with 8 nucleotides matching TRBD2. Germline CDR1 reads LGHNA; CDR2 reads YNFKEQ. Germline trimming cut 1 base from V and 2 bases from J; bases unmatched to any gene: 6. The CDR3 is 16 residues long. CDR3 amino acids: CASSQGQLAVQETQYF. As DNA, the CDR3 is TGTGCCAGCAGCCAAGGTCAACTAGCGGTACAAGAGACCCAGTACTTC.

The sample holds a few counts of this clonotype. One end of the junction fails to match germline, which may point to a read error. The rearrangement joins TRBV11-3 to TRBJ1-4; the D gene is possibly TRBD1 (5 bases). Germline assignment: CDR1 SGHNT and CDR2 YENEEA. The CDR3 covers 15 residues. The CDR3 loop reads CASSSQGTTNEKLFF. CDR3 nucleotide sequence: TGTGCCAGCAGCTCCCAGGGAACAACTAATGAGAAACTGTTTTTT. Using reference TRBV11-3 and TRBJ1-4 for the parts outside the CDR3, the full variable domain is EAGVVQSPRYKIIEKKQPVAFWCNPISGHNTLYWYLQNLGQGPELLIRYENEEAVDDSQLPKDRFSAERLKGVDSTLKIQPAELGDSAVYLCASSSQGTTNEKLFFGSGTQLSVL.

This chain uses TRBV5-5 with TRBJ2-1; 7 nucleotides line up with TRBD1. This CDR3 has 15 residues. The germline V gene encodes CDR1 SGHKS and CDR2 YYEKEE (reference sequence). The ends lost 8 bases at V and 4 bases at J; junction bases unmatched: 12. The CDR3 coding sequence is TGTGCCAGTACAGCTCCGACAGGGATGTACAATGAGCAGTTCTTC. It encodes CASTAPTGMYNEQFF.

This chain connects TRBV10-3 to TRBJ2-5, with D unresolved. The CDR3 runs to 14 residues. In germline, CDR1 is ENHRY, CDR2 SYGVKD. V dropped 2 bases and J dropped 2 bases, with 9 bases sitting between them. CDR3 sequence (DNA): TGTGCCATCAGTGAGGCTGCCGGACAAGAGACCCAGTACTTC. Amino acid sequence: CAISEAAGQETQYF.

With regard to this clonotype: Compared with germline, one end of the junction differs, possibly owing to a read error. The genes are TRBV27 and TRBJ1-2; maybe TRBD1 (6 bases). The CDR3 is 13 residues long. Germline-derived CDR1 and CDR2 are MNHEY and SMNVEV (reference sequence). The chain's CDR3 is CASKIHRDSLYAF. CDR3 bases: TGTGCCAGCAAAATCCACAGGGATAGCTTGTATGCCTTC.

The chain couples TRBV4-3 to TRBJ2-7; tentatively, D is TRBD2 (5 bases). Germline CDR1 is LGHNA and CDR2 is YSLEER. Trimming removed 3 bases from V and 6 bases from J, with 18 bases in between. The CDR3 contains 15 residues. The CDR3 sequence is CASSQEVGRLGEQYF. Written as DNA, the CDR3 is TGCGCCAGCAGCCAGGAGGTGGGTCGCCTCGGCGAGCAGTACTTC.

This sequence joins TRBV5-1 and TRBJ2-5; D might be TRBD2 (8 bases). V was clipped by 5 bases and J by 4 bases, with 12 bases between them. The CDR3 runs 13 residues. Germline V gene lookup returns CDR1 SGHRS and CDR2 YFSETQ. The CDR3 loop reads CASRAGDRETQYF. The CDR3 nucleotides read TGCGCCAGCAGAGCGGGGGACAGAGAGACCCAGTACTTC.

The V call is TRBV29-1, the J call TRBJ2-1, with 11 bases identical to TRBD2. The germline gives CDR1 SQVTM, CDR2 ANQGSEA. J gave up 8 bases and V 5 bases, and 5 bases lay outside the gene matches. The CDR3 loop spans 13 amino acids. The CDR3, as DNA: TGCAGCGTTATGGCTAGCGGGGGGTATGAGCAGTTCTTC. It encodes CSVMASGGYEQFF.

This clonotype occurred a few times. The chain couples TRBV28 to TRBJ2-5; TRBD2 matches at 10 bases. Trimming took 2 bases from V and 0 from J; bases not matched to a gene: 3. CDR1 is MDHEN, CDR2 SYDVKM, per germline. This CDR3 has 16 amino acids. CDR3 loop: CASSLVTSGYQETQYF. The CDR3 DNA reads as TGTGCCAGCAGTTTAGTGACTAGCGGGTACCAAGAGACCCAGTACTTC.